These T cell receptor beta chains were read from a single sample in a study of beta chain features in type 1 diabetes. Data came from immunoSEQ multiplex PCR; TCRdb stores just in-frame clones and leaves some out. The sample yields under 300,000 clones, 24% seen once. Input material: naive CD4+ T cells from blood. These receptor sequences come from a woman aged 30 to 39 with type 1 diabetes. Both conserved end residues are part of each CDR3. A D gene is named only where the DNA matches it firmly. Clone size is not always given. Where it is, it says once, few, many or a class for expanded clones.

clone_size | j_call | cdr3_length | v_call | d_call | cdr3_nt | cdr3_aa
NA | TRBJ2-2 | 14 | TRBV28 | TRBD2 | TGTGCCACCCTCGGCGGGGGGCCCACCGGGGAGCTGTTTTTT | CATLGGGPTGELFF
NA | TRBJ2-5 | 14 | TRBV6-6 | NA | TGTGCCAGCCGAGGGGCAGGGGTCGCAGAGACCCAGTACTTC | CASRGAGVAETQYF
few | TRBJ2-2 | 15 | TRBV29-1 | NA | TGCAGCGCCGAGCTACAGGGACCGAACACCGGGGAGCTGTTTTTT | CSAELQGPNTGELFF
few | TRBJ2-5 | 15 | TRBV9 | TRBD2 | TGTGCCAGCAGTGGGAGTAGCGGGAGTTTTGAGACCCAGTACTTC | CASSGSSGSFETQYF
NA | TRBJ2-3 | 13 | TRBV7-3 | NA | TGTGCCAGCAGCTTAATAACTGGAGATACGCAGTATTTT | CASSLITGDTQYF
NA | TRBJ1-1 | 13 | TRBV2 | NA | TGTGCCAGCAGTCCTAACCTTAACACTGAAGCTTTCTTT | CASSPNLNTEAFF
few | TRBJ1-2 | 11 | TRBV29-1 | NA | TGCAGCGTTGAAGGGCCCCGCGGCTACACCTTC | CSVEGPRGYTF
NA | TRBJ2-1 | 15 | TRBV9 | NA | TGTGCCAGCAGCGTTGTTGGCGGCACCTACAATGAGCAGTTCTTC | CASSVVGGTYNEQFF
once | TRBJ1-2 | 12 | TRBV25-1 | NA | TGTGCCAGCGGTAGACAGCCTGGAGGCTACACCTTC | CASGRQPGGYTF
NA | TRBJ2-3 | 16 | TRBV9 | NA | TGTGCCAGCAGCGTATTTCCCCAGGGCCACGGAGATACGCAGTATTTT | CASSVFPQGHGDTQYF
NA | TRBJ2-5 | 11 | TRBV5-1 | NA | TGCGCCAGCAGCTTACGGGAGACCCAGTACTTC | CASSLRETQYF
NA | TRBJ1-2 | 15 | TRBV30 | TRBD1 | TGTGCCTGGAGTGGAATGACAGGGGGCTTGTATGGCTACACCTTC | CAWSGMTGGLYGYTF
NA | TRBJ2-3 | 17 | TRBV21-1 | NA | TGTGCCAGCAGCTCGCACGGGGGATTCCAAGAGACAGATACGCAGTATTTT | CASSSHGGFQETDTQYF
few | TRBJ2-3 | 14 | TRBV6-6 | NA | TGTGCCAGCAATAAGGCAGGGAACACAGATACGCAGTATTTT | CASNKAGNTDTQYF
few | TRBJ1-5 | 14 | TRBV15 | NA | TGTGCCACCAGCAGAGAATATGAGGGTCAGCCCCAGCATTTT | CATSREYEGQPQHF
few | TRBJ2-1 | 14 | TRBV29-1 | TRBD2 | TGCAGCATGCGGGGGGCGGGATACTACAATGAGCAGTTCTTC | CSMRGAGYYNEQFF
NA | TRBJ2-1 | 18 | TRBV7-3 | TRBD2 | TGTGCCAGCAGCTTCCAGCCCGTGACTAGCGGGAGTTCAAATGAGCAGTTCTTC | CASSFQPVTSGSSNEQFF
few | TRBJ2-5 | 13 | TRBV9 | NA | TGTGCCAGCAGTCTCGGGATGTTCGAGACCCAGTACTTC | CASSLGMFETQYF
few | TRBJ2-1 | 15 | TRBV10-3 | TRBD1 | TGTGCCATCAGTGAGGCACTGACAGGGGGCAATGAGCAGTTCTTC | CAISEALTGGNEQFF
few | TRBJ2-5 | 13 | TRBV29-1 | TRBD2 | TGCAGCGTTGTTCCTAGCGGGAGCGAGACCCAGTACTTC | CSVVPSGSETQYF
NA | TRBJ2-1 | 13 | TRBV29-1 | NA | TGCAGCGTTGAAGATAAACTGTACAATGAGCAGTTCTTC | CSVEDKLYNEQFF
NA | TRBJ1-3 | 16 | TRBV15 | NA | TGTGCCACCAGCAGAGGAGGAGGACGGCTTGGAAACACCATATATTTT | CATSRGGGRLGNTIYF
NA | TRBJ1-1 | 14 | TRBV4-1 | NA | TGCGCCAGCAGCCGAGGGGGTTTTAACACTGAAGCTTTCTTT | CASSRGGFNTEAFF
few | TRBJ1-2 | 15 | TRBV4-2 | NA | TGTGCCAGCAGCCAAGATAGGCAGGGCCGCTATGGCTACACCTTC | CASSQDRQGRYGYTF
few | TRBJ2-7 | 15 | TRBV14 | TRBD2 | TGTGCCAGCAGCCCCATTCCCGGACTAGGCGAGGAGCAGTACTTC | CASSPIPGLGEEQYF
NA | TRBJ1-1 | 16 | TRBV5-1 | TRBD1 | TGCGCCAGCAGCTGGGCGACTACAGGGGTGAACACTGAAGCTTTCTTT | CASSWATTGVNTEAFF
NA | TRBJ2-5 | 15 | TRBV5-1 | TRBD2 | TGCGCCAGCAGCTTGCGAGCGGGAGTCTATGAGACCCAGTACTTC | CASSLRAGVYETQYF
NA | TRBJ2-7 | 16 | TRBV6-5 | NA | TGTGCCAGCAGTTACGTCTTGACACCTTCTCCCACCGAGCAGTACTTC | CASSYVLTPSPTEQYF
NA | TRBJ1-3 | 14 | TRBV30 | NA | TGTGCCTGGTATTTGGTCGGGGGAGGTAACACCATATATTTT | CAWYLVGGGNTIYF
NA | TRBJ2-1 | 14 | TRBV30 | TRBD1 | TGTGCCTGGAGTATAGGGGGCCTCTACAATGAGCAGTTCTTC | CAWSIGGLYNEQFF
NA | TRBJ1-2 | 8 | TRBV4-2 | NA | TGTGCCAGCAGTCCAGGAACCTTC | CASSPGTF
NA | TRBJ2-7 | 14 | TRBV7-9 | NA | TGTGCCAGCAGCCGACTCACTGGAGGGTACGAGCAGTACTTC | CASSRLTGGYEQYF
once | TRBJ2-6 | 15 | TRBV28 | TRBD1 | TGTGCCAGCAGTCGGACAGGGACTGGGGCCAACGTCCTGACTTTC | CASSRTGTGANVLTF
few | TRBJ2-3 | 15 | TRBV2 | NA | TGTGCCAGCAGTATGACAGTTTCTAGCACAGATACGCAGTATTTT | CASSMTVSSTDTQYF
NA | TRBJ1-4 | 12 | TRBV2 | TRBD1 | TGTGCCAGGAGGGACAGGAACGAAAAACTGTTTTTT | CARRDRNEKLFF
NA | TRBJ2-7 | 17 | TRBV4-1 | TRBD2 | TGCGCCAGCAGCCAACCAAACCGACTAGCGGGAGAGAGAGAGCAGTACTTC | CASSQPNRLAGEREQYF
NA | TRBJ2-5 | 15 | TRBV6-6 | NA | TGTGCCAGCAGTTACTCGCTCAGGGCCCAAGAGACCCAGTACTTC | CASSYSLRAQETQYF
NA | TRBJ2-7 | 12 | TRBV29-1 | NA | TGCAGCGTTTCTCAGGGTTTTTACGAGCAGTACTTC | CSVSQGFYEQYF
NA | TRBJ2-6 | 17 | TRBV30 | NA | TGTGCCTGGAGTGCCGACAGGACTGGAAGGGGGGCCAACGTCCTGACTTTC | CAWSADRTGRGANVLTF
few | TRBJ2-7 | 13 | TRBV29-1 | NA | TGCAGCGTTGGAGGGTCCCCCGGCTACGAGCAGTACTTC | CSVGGSPGYEQYF
few | TRBJ1-2 | 12 | TRBV30 | NA | TGTGCCTGGAGTGTAGGGGTTTGGGGCTACACCTTC | CAWSVGVWGYTF
few | TRBJ2-7 | 11 | TRBV6-5 | NA | TGTGCCAGCACCCAGGGCTACGAGCAGTACTTC | CASTQGYEQYF
NA | TRBJ1-2 | 12 | TRBV7-2 | TRBD1 | TGTGCCAGCAGCCGACAGGGGTTTGGCTACACCTTC | CASSRQGFGYTF
few | TRBJ1-2 | 15 | TRBV2 | TRBD1 | TGTGCCAGCAGTGAAGGGCAGGGGGCGGATCTCGGCTACACCTTC | CASSEGQGADLGYTF
NA | TRBJ2-5 | 15 | TRBV5-1 | NA | TGCGCCAGCAGCCCCGAGACACTCTCCCAAGAGACCCAGTACTTC | CASSPETLSQETQYF
few | TRBJ2-4 | 14 | TRBV29-1 | NA | TGCAGCGTCAGGGGAAGACAAGACAAAAACATTCAGTACTTC | CSVRGRQDKNIQYF
few | TRBJ2-7 | 12 | TRBV29-1 | NA | TGCAGCGTTGGGGAGCCGGGCGACGAGCAGTACTTC | CSVGEPGDEQYF
NA | TRBJ2-7 | 15 | TRBV4-1 | TRBD1 | TGCGCCAGCAGCCACGGAGACAGGGACCTTGTAGAGCAGTACTTC | CASSHGDRDLVEQYF
few | TRBJ1-1 | 15 | TRBV4-1 | TRBD1 | TGCGCCAGCAGCCAGAGAGGAACAGGGGACACTGAAGCTTTCTTT | CASSQRGTGDTEAFF
NA | TRBJ1-1 | 15 | TRBV6-5 | TRBD1 | TGTGCCAGCCTTAGGACAGGGGTATCGAACACTGAAGCTTTCTTT | CASLRTGVSNTEAFF
NA | TRBJ2-5 | 14 | TRBV7-2 | TRBD2 | TGTGCCAGCAGCTCCTGGACTAGTCAAGAGACCCAGTACTTC | CASSSWTSQETQYF
NA | TRBJ2-3 | 17 | TRBV15 | NA | TGTGCCACCAGCAGAGGCCAGGGGATCCCACCTCTCGATACGCAGTATTTT | CATSRGQGIPPLDTQYF
NA | TRBJ2-1 | 15 | TRBV21-1 | NA | TGTGCCAGCAGCAAGGGGGACAGGGCCTACAATGAGCAGTTCTTC | CASSKGDRAYNEQFF
NA | TRBJ2-1 | 15 | TRBV11-2 | TRBD2 | TGTGCCAGCAGCTTAGTAGCGGGAGGGGTCAATGAGCAGTTCTTC | CASSLVAGGVNEQFF